These 26 T cell receptor beta chains were all obtained from the same sample, sequenced in a study of blood T cell repertoires in COVID-19. TCRdb's table, derived via immunoSEQ multiplex PCR, lists solely in-frame clones and lacks some. The sample lists about 180,000 clones; approximately 90% were seen once. Material: peripheral blood. The receptors originated from a woman between 25 and 40 years old with active or convalescent COVID-19.

The rearrangement uses TRBV11-2 and TRBJ2-1, with D possibly matching TRBD1 (6 bases). This CDR3 is 17 amino acids long. Germline-derived CDR1 and CDR2 are SGHAT and FQNNGV. Deletions cut 1 base from V and 4 bases from J, with 17 bases between. This chain's CDR3 is CASSLAHRAGRYNEQFF. The CDR3 DNA sequence: TGTGCCAGCAGCTTAGCCCACAGGGCGGGCAGGTACAATGAGCAGTTCTTC. Drawing the rest from reference TRBV11-2 and TRBJ2-1, the complete variable domain is EAGVAQSPRYKIIEKRQSVAFWCNPISGHATLYWYQQILGQGPKLLIQFQNNGVVDDSQLPKDRFSAERLKGVDSTLKIQPAKLEDSAVYLCASSLAHRAGRYNEQFFGPGTRLTVL.

The rearrangement uses TRBV19 and TRBJ1-4, with D possibly TRBD1 on 5 matching bases. The CDR3 loop spans 16 amino acids. Germline CDR1 reads LNHDA; CDR2 reads SQIVND (reference sequence). Trimming pared 5 bases from V and 8 bases from J, leaving 21 bases between. This CDR3 reads CASSEAGMGLKEKLFF. In nucleotides, the CDR3 is TGTGCCAGTAGTGAGGCAGGGATGGGGCTTAAAGAAAAACTGTTTTTT.

The CDR3 coding sequence is TGTGCCAGCAGTACCCGCCGGGCAACTAATGAAAAACTGTTTTTT. Translation: CASSTRRATNEKLFF. The chain carries TRBV28 and TRBJ1-4; the D is unclear. The V end lost 5 bases, the J end lost 0 bases, and 10 bases lay between the germline ends. Germline CDR1 MDHEN, CDR2 SYDVKM. The CDR3 consists of 15 residues. The full variable domain, in which reference TRBV28 and TRBJ1-4 provide the parts outside the CDR3, is DVKVTQSSRYLVKRTGEKVFLECVQDMDHENMFWYRQDPGLGLRLIYFSYDVKMKEKGDIPEGYSVSREKKERFSLILESASTNQTSMYLCASSTRRATNEKLFFGSGTQLSVL.

This chain connects TRBV19 to TRBJ1-1; D is perhaps TRBD1 (6 bases). Trimming stripped 6 bases from V and 5 bases from J, with 10 bases between. This CDR3 is built from 12 residues. The germline gives CDR1 LNHDA, CDR2 SQIVND (reference sequence). The CDR3 is CASRGAGTEAFF. The CDR3 DNA is TGTGCCAGTAGGGGGGCTGGGACTGAAGCTTTCTTT.

The chain employs TRBV5-4 and TRBJ1-2; 7 positions agree with TRBD1. Germline lookup yields CDR1 SGHNT and CDR2 YYREEE (reference sequence). With 4 bases clipped from V and 4 bases from J, the junction kept 7 bases outside the gene matches. The CDR3 runs 14 residues. In DNA form, the CDR3 reads TGTGCCAGCAGCCAAACAGGGGTTGTCTATGGCTACACCTTC. The encoded protein is CASSQTGVVYGYTF. Full variable domain (missing parts from reference TRBV5-4 and TRBJ1-2): ETGVTQSPTHLIKTRGQQVTLRCSSQSGHNTVSWYQQALGQGPQFIFQYYREEENGRGNFPPRFSGLQFPNYSSELNVNALELDDSALYLCASSQTGVVYGYTFGSGTRLTVV.

The rearrangement joins TRBV6-6 to TRBJ2-7; D ambiguous. V was shortened by 5 bases and J by 0 bases, with 14 bases between the two germline ends. The CDR3 has 15 residues. Germline CDR1 is MNHNY and CDR2 is SVGAGI (reference sequence). The CDR3 DNA is TGTGCCAGCAGTCCCCGGTCGGAGAGCTCCTACGAGCAGTACTTC. Protein sequence: CASSPRSESSYEQYF.

This clone was counted a few times. J is TRBJ1-4 and V is TRBV3-1 (or the pseudogene TRBV3-2); D is unresolved. In germline, CDR1 is LGHDT, CDR2 YNNKEL (reference sequence). Trimming cost V 4 bases and J 4 bases, with 10 bases left between them. This CDR3 contains 14 residues. In DNA, the CDR3 is TGTGCCAGCAGCCGGGGAGGCGGTAATGAAAAACTGTTTTTT. Protein: CASSRGGGNEKLFF.

This chain joins TRBV4-2 and TRBJ1-5; D not resolved. The V end was cut by 1 base, the J end by 0 bases, with 19 bases between. CDR1 is LGHNA and CDR2 is YNFKEQ in the germline V gene. CDR3 length: 19 residues. The CDR3 nucleotides are TGTGCCAGCAGCCAAGGGGATTGGAGGCCTTACTATAGCAATCAGCCCCAGCATTTT. It translates to CASSQGDWRPYYSNQPQHF.

V and J are TRBV3-1 (or the pseudogene TRBV3-2) and TRBJ1-3, with a tentative D call TRBD1 (5 bases). In germline, CDR1 is LGHDT, CDR2 YNNKEL (reference sequence). Trimming shortened V by 4 bases and J by 0 bases, and 16 bases separated the two germline ends. The CDR3 totals 17 residues. The CDR3, as DNA: TGTGCCAGCAGCCCCCAACCTAACAGGAACTCTGGAAACACCATATATTTT. The encoded protein is CASSPQPNRNSGNTIYF.

The chain joins TRBV19 to TRBJ1-6; no clear D. Germline V lookup: CDR1 LNHDA, CDR2 SQIVND (reference sequence). CDR3 length: 14 residues. Trimming took 3 bases from V and 14 from J, leaving 17 bases between them. CDR3 protein: CASSIGIGEGALHF. The CDR3 DNA sequence: TGTGCCAGTAGTATCGGCATTGGCGAGGGCGCCCTCCACTTT.

This chain connects TRBV19 to TRBJ1-6; TRBD1 agrees at 8 bases. There are 20 residues in the CDR3. Germline trimming cut 4 bases from V and 3 bases from J; bases unmatched to any gene: 17. CDR1 is LNHDA, CDR2 SQIVND, per germline (reference sequence). CDR3 bases: TGTGCCAGTAGTAGAATAGGGGTACAGGGGGGACTATTCTATAATTCACCCCTCCACTTT. Residues: CASSRIGVQGGLFYNSPLHF.

The chain couples TRBV6-5 to TRBJ2-3, with 11 bases that match TRBD2. V was pared by 7 bases and J by 1 base, with 4 bases of the junction left unmatched. Germline CDR1 is MNHEY and CDR2 is SVGAGI. This CDR3 has 15 amino acids. CDR3 region: CASNLLAGGTDTQYF. CDR3 nucleotide sequence: TGTGCCAGCAACCTACTAGCGGGGGGCACAGATACGCAGTATTTT.

The rearrangement links TRBV10-3 to TRBJ2-5; the match to TRBD1 covers 9 bases. Germline CDR1 ENHRY, CDR2 SYGVKD. J lost 3 bases, V lost 4 bases, and 3 bases had no gene match. This CDR3 comprises 14 residues. The CDR3, as DNA: TGTGCCATCAGTGGGACAGGGGCTGAAGAGACCCAGTACTTC. Amino acid sequence: CAISGTGAEETQYF.

The chain carries TRBV19 and TRBJ2-3; the match to TRBD2 covers 12 bases. The CDR3 extends over 15 amino acids. Germline CDR1 and CDR2: LNHDA and SQIVND (reference sequence). Trimming at V came to 7 bases and at J to 3 bases, leaving 5 bases not matched to a gene. The CDR3 bases are TGTGCCAGTACGACGACTAGCGGGAGTACAGATACGCAGTATTTT. It translates to CASTTTSGSTDTQYF.

The V and J genes are TRBV2 and TRBJ1-5; 8 nucleotides line up with TRBD1. V lost 5 bases and J lost 6; bases outside the gene matches: 6. The germline V gene has CDR1 SNHLY and CDR2 FYNNEI. CDR3 length equals 14 residues. CDR3 sequence (DNA): TGTGCCAGCAGTAGGACAGGGAGGGGTCAGCCCCAGCATTTT. Translating it yields CASSRTGRGQPQHF.

This rearrangement joins TRBV19 to TRBJ1-5; D remains unclear. This CDR3 spans 14 amino acids. CDR1 LNHDA and CDR2 SQIVND come from the germline V gene (reference sequence). V was shortened by 10 bases and J by 0 bases, with 13 bases between the two germline ends. CDR3 DNA sequence: TGTGCCACCCACAGACGGTATAGCAATCAGCCCCAGCATTTT. Protein: CATHRRYSNQPQHF.

V and J are TRBV18 and TRBJ1-4; D may be TRBD1 (5 bases). V shed 3 bases and J shed 7 bases, with 15 bases lying between them. The length of the CDR3 is 15 residues. Germline V CDR1 and CDR2: KGHSH, LQKENI. CDR3 sequence: CASSPGPGRGEKLFF. In DNA form, the CDR3 reads TGTGCCAGCTCACCGGGTCCGGGGAGGGGTGAAAAACTGTTTTTT.

The chain recombines TRBV19 with TRBJ1-5; D unclear. V gave up 2 bases and J gave up 2 bases, with 13 bases separating them. CDR3 length: 16 residues. CDR1 LNHDA and CDR2 SQIVND come from the germline V gene (reference sequence). The CDR3: CASSIRRDGGNQPQHF. As DNA, the CDR3 is TGTGCCAGTAGTATACGGAGGGATGGGGGCAATCAGCCCCAGCATTTT.

The V and J genes are TRBV10-3 and TRBJ1-1; D is perhaps TRBD1 (5 bases). V shed 4 bases and J shed 1 base, with 10 bases lying between them. Per germline, CDR1 ENHRY and CDR2 SYGVKD. This CDR3 contains 14 residues. CDR3 coding DNA: TGTGCCATCAGTGGTGGCAGGGAGAACACTGAAGCTTTCTTT. Protein sequence: CAISGGRENTEAFF.

CDR3 residues: CASSPIQGFNYGYTF. CDR3 DNA: TGTGCCAGCAGTCCCATACAGGGTTTTAACTATGGCTACACCTTC. The V gene is TRBV27, the J gene TRBJ1-2, with TRBD1 as a possible D gene (6 bases). Trimming removed 5 bases from V and 1 base from J, with 14 bases in between. CDR1 MNHEY and CDR2 SMNVEV come from the germline V gene (reference sequence). The CDR3 has 15 residues.

This chain links TRBV4-1 with TRBJ2-3; D is perhaps TRBD1 (6 bases). Trimming took 0 bases from V and 2 from J, leaving 12 bases between them. This CDR3 is built from 16 residues. Germline V gene lookup returns CDR1 MGHRA and CDR2 YSYEKL. CDR3 sequence reads: CASSQDAGTTTDTQYF. The DNA of the CDR3 is TGCGCCAGCAGCCAAGATGCCGGGACAACCACAGATACGCAGTATTTT.

The chain is built from TRBV6-5 and TRBJ2-5; no clear D gene. Germline-derived CDR1 and CDR2 are MNHEY and SVGAGI. V lost 6 bases and J lost 4, with 9 bases in between. The CDR3 runs to 12 residues. The chain's CDR3 is CASRPPGETQYF. The CDR3 coding sequence is TGTGCCAGCAGACCCCCCGGAGAGACCCAGTACTTC.

The chain carries TRBV12-3 or TRBV12-4 and TRBJ2-1, with no clear D. The V end was cut by 7 bases, the J end by 8 bases, with 15 bases between. The CDR3 is 13 residues long. CDR3 nucleotides: TGTGCCAGCACCCCTATCGACCGGGATGAGCAGTTCTTC. Translation gives CASTPIDRDEQFF.

V gene TRBV7-9 combines with J gene TRBJ1-1; D possibly corresponds to TRBD1 (6 bases). Trimming cost V 5 bases and J 0 bases, with 16 bases left between them. CDR1 SEHNR and CDR2 FQNEAQ come from the germline V gene (reference sequence). The CDR3 is made up of 16 amino acids. CDR3 nucleotide sequence: TGTGCCAGCAGCCCACCGGGGGGGGCGATGAACACTGAAGCTTTCTTT. It codes for CASSPPGGAMNTEAFF.

The V gene is TRBV2, the J gene TRBJ1-1; D ambiguous. V lost 5 bases and J lost 3, with 10 bases in between. The CDR3 is 13 residues long. Germline V gene sequence: CDR1 SNHLY, CDR2 FYNNEI. CDR3 region: CASSPLLDTEAFF. As DNA, the CDR3 is TGTGCCAGCAGTCCTCTCCTCGACACTGAAGCTTTCTTT.

This rearrangement joins TRBV18 to TRBJ1-1, with 7 bases fitting TRBD1. Germline CDR1 and CDR2: KGHSH and LQKENI. V lost 3 bases, J lost 6 bases, and 7 bases stayed unmatched. The CDR3 runs to 14 residues. CDR3 sequence: CASSPGAGGSEAFF. The CDR3 region has the DNA TGTGCCAGCTCACCTGGCGCAGGGGGGTCTGAAGCTTTCTTT.